This TCR beta chain was recorded in a study of shared clonotypes between healthy human individuals (TCRdb year 2020). About the study as a whole: Two women and a few men aged 18 to 49 years were included in the cohort. For each donor, CD4 naive and CD4 memory were each run on three plates, CD8 naive on two plates, and CD8 memory on one plate. To estimate repertoire size and how much clonotype sharing occurs between individuals, the study deeply sequenced the blood TCR repertoires of roughly 5 healthy adults. Libraries were prepared and TCR repertoires were sequenced by different laboratories using diverse techniques, in order to increase sequencing depth and limit assay-specific biases. Between about 0.85 and 9.5 billion PBMCs per donor were obtained by leukapheresis. Study-wide conclusions, independent of this receptor: Sampling was restricted to blood, and TCR repertoires in tissues likely differ from the TCR repertoires found in blood. Naive subsets generally had larger estimated clonotype richness than memory subsets. Clonotypes shared by all four sorted-subset donors showed higher generation probabilities than non-shared clonotypes. Because the study included only a small number of donors, the genetic and exposure-history diversity represented was limited. Rarefaction of sorted-subset datasets indicated incomplete sequencing despite the large sequencing depth. Pairwise subsampling indicated that sequencing depth was expected to affect the degree of clonotype sharing among donors. About 5% of naive CD4, around 4% of naive CD8, approximately 2.2% of memory CD4, and more than 0.35% of memory CD8 clonotypes were shared across several donors.

Notes on this clone: The antigen it binds to is not known. No base quality information exists; no much larger clone differs at one position.

The germline ends are 17 bases apart after V is trimmed by 5 bases and J by 3 bases. The CDR3 runs 15 amino acids, cysteine and phenylalanine included. Kept here is only the CDR3 DNA, which spans 45 bases and is read in frame from base 1. CDR1 and CDR2, per the germline V gene (reference sequence), are LNHDA and SQIVND. TCR CDR3 regions were amplified from genomic DNA by multiplex PCR using the deep immunoSEQ assay. Extracted genomic DNA from each cell subset was spread evenly across all wells of several immunoSEQ 96-well plates, with each plate serving as a replicate. For sorted subsets, roughly 0.2 ug genomic DNA, equal to 25,000 to 35,000 T cell genomes, was loaded into each replicate PCR. Purified libraries were quantified with a Qubit 3.0 fluorometer, sized on a Bioanalyzer 2100, and re-quantified with the KAPA Library Quantification kit. Every immunoSEQ 96-well plate was sequenced on a separate single-read 150-cycle Illumina NextSeq 550 flow cell. The study's processing was this. Because only junctional sequences without quality scores were contained in the immunoSEQ output, filtering matching that applied to full-length reads could not be performed. Sequences were annotated with PyIR, a Python wrapper for IgBLAST v1.9, using IMGT germline references to assign V/J genes and CDR3. Reads were removed for weak V/J assignments (E-value above 1e-6), missing CDR3, stop codons, out-of-frame junctions, or ambiguous translated residues. V3J clonotypes were defined as sequences sharing the same inferred V gene, J gene, and CDR3 amino acid sequence. The percentage overlap between two repertoires was calculated by dividing the number of shared unique clonotypes by the size of the smaller repertoire. Repertoire richness was assessed with RTK rarefaction, the Chao1 estimator, and Recon v2.1 estimates of unobserved clonotypes. OLGA was used to compute generation probabilities for all TCRbeta clonotypes that the gDNA method yielded from a few donors. TCRdb took over this immuneACCESS table, retaining in-frame rearrangements with V and J assigned. Such tables are incomplete; in checked studies, under half of the missing clones stem from an unresolved V gene, and the remainder is unexplained. The DNA was the basis for D and trimming; V, J and clone size are from that table. This sample has 2 million to 2.5 million clones in its table, and around 93% of those were observed once. The ten largest account for around 0.35% of the sample.

The donors were healthy, HIV-negative adults with no recently reported acute infections or vaccinations. Every donor was a Caucasian adult living in Nashville, Tennessee, USA. CD4+ T cells were enriched by magnetic negative selection, after which naive cells were positively selected on CD45RA and the negative fraction was taken as the memory subset. Blood was collected by leukapheresis, and PBMCs were isolated by Ficoll-Histopaque density gradient centrifugation and then cryopreserved in liquid nitrogen vapor phase. Purity and quantity of every magnetically sorted T cell population were checked by analytical flow cytometry. Genomic DNA was isolated from each sorted fraction and quantified by UV absorbance on a Nanodrop 2000c.

This sequence uses TRBV19 and TRBJ2-7, with the D gene not clear enough to name. This TCR came from a man in his late teens or twenties in good health. Some clones in this sample may be carry-over from other donors' samples. Sequenced material: naive CD4+ T cells from PBMCs. In the paper's terms, the cell subset or site label means: CD45RA+ positively selected. The bases are TGTGCCAGTAGTGCCACCTGGACGGCGATCTACGAGCAGTACTTC. It specifies CASSATWTAIYEQYF.